The rows below give T cell receptor beta chains drawn from one sample of a study of T cell repertoires in cytomegalovirus infection. TCRdb recomputed calls from the reads with MiXCR, one row per CDR3 protein. Of under 250,000 distinct CDR3 sequences listed, approximately 13% are singletons. The sample comprised PBMCs. Receptor source: a human donor in good health (CMV status not recorded). Some clones in this sample may be carry-over from other donors' samples. Each CDR3 is given with its conserved first and last residue. The order of the fields is CDR3 DNA, CDR3 protein, clone size, V gene, J gene, D gene. The D gene is left open where the match is weak. Size is omitted from some rows. Given values are once, few, many or a class for expanded clones.

DNA: TGTGCCAGCAGCCAAGAGGGACTAGCGGGGGGGCTTTCCAATGAGCAGTTCTTC; CDR3: CASSQEGLAGGLSNEQFF; size: few; V: TRBV3-1; J: TRBJ2-1; D: TRBD2
DNA: TGCGCCAGCAGCTTCAGCAAAAATGAGCAGTTCTTC; CDR3: CASSFSKNEQFF; size: NA; V: TRBV5-1; J: TRBJ2-1; D: NA
DNA: TGTGCCAGCAGCTCATTGACTAGCGGGAGTTCTAATGAGCAGTTCTTC; CDR3: CASSSLTSGSSNEQFF; size: many; V: TRBV7-8; J: TRBJ2-1; D: TRBD2
DNA: TGTGCCAGCAGCTTAGGGCTACAGGGCCGGGTAGCCAAAAACATTCAGTACTTC; CDR3: CASSLGLQGRVAKNIQYF; size: many; V: TRBV7-2; J: TRBJ2-4; D: NA
DNA: TGCAGCGTTAACGTCAGGGGGCAAAATGAGCAGTTCTTC; CDR3: CSVNVRGQNEQFF; size: NA; V: TRBV29-1; J: TRBJ2-1; D: TRBD1
DNA: TGCGCCAGCGAGTTATGGGCTAGCGGGGGGCTAAGCACAGATACGCAGTATTTT; CDR3: CASELWASGGLSTDTQYF; size: NA; V: TRBV4-3; J: TRBJ2-3; D: TRBD2
DNA: TGTGCCAGCAGCCAAGATATGAACACCGGGGAGCTGTTTTTT; CDR3: CASSQDMNTGELFF; size: NA; V: TRBV3-1; J: TRBJ2-2; D: NA
DNA: TGTGCCAGCATTTCTGGAGCCCCCGGGGAGCTGTTTTTT; CDR3: CASISGAPGELFF; size: many; V: TRBV28; J: TRBJ2-2; D: NA
DNA: TGCAGTGCTAGAGATGGGGCACCAGGGATGAACACTGAAGCTTTCTTT; CDR3: CSARDGAPGMNTEAFF; size: few; V: TRBV20-1; J: TRBJ1-1; D: NA
DNA: TGTGCCAGCAGCTTATTGTTTGGGGCTAGCGCCAATGAGCAGTTCTTC; CDR3: CASSLLFGASANEQFF; size: many; V: TRBV7-3; J: TRBJ2-1; D: NA
DNA: TGTGCCAGTAGTATAGGGGACCCTGCCTATGGCTACACCTTC; CDR3: CASSIGDPAYGYTF; size: NA; V: TRBV19; J: TRBJ1-2; D: NA
DNA: TGTGCCAGCAGCTTAGACTACGTGGTGCAGTTCTTC; CDR3: CASSLDYVVQFF; size: many; V: TRBV7-9; J: TRBJ2-1; D: NA
DNA: TGTGCCAGCAGTCTGACAGGGGTAAGGGAGCAGTACTTC; CDR3: CASSLTGVREQYF; size: many; V: TRBV6-6; J: TRBJ2-7; D: TRBD1
DNA: TGTGCCAGCAATCCTCCGGGACAGGGACCCTTTGGGGCCAACGTCCTGACTTTC; CDR3: CASNPPGQGPFGANVLTF; size: few; V: TRBV6-2/TRBV6-3; J: TRBJ2-6; D: TRBD1
DNA: TGTGCCAGCAGTTACCGTGGACAGTCCTACGAGCAGTACTTC; CDR3: CASSYRGQSYEQYF; size: many; V: TRBV6-2/TRBV6-3; J: TRBJ2-7; D: NA
DNA: TGTGCCAGCAGCGCAGGGACAGTTTTCACAGATACGCAGTATTTT; CDR3: CASSAGTVFTDTQYF; size: many; V: TRBV7-2; J: TRBJ2-3; D: TRBD1
DNA: TGTGCCAGCAGCAGGGGACAGGGGCAAAGCACAGATACGCAGTATTTT; CDR3: CASSRGQGQSTDTQYF; size: NA; V: TRBV7-3; J: TRBJ2-3; D: TRBD1
DNA: TGTGCCAGCAGCTTAGGGCCGTCTCCTAGGGGAAATCAGCCCCAGCATTTT; CDR3: CASSLGPSPRGNQPQHF; size: many; V: TRBV7-8; J: TRBJ1-5; D: NA
DNA: TGTGCCAGCAGCTTAGGTATGCGGGTACTCTACGAGCAGTACTTC; CDR3: CASSLGMRVLYEQYF; size: many; V: TRBV7-2; J: TRBJ2-7; D: NA
DNA: TGTGCCAGTAACCCAGGATTAGCCAAAAACATTCAGTACTTC; CDR3: CASNPGLAKNIQYF; size: few; V: TRBV19; J: TRBJ2-4; D: NA
DNA: TGTGCCAGCAGTCTCCCCGGAGGGACAGGGGGCTATCCCCAGCATTTT; CDR3: CASSLPGGTGGYPQHF; size: many; V: TRBV28; J: TRBJ1-5; D: TRBD1
DNA: TGTGCCAGCACCGTCTCCGGACGGGTACCAAACACCATATATTTT; CDR3: CASTVSGRVPNTIYF; size: few; V: TRBV12-3/TRBV12-4; J: TRBJ1-3; D: NA
DNA: TGTGCCAGCAGCCAAGCTAACTATGGCTACACCTTC; CDR3: CASSQANYGYTF; size: many; V: TRBV7-2; J: TRBJ1-2; D: NA
DNA: TGCAGTGCTGGGTCGGACAGGAAGAACACTGAAGCTTTCTTT; CDR3: CSAGSDRKNTEAFF; size: few; V: TRBV20-1; J: TRBJ1-1; D: TRBD1
DNA: TGTGCCAGCAGCGAACAGGGCTTCAATCAGCCCCAGCATTTT; CDR3: CASSEQGFNQPQHF; size: few; V: TRBV19; J: TRBJ1-5; D: NA
DNA: TGCAGTGCTGGAGCGGGGGGGCCTTATATAGAGACCCAGTACTTC; CDR3: CSAGAGGPYIETQYF; size: few; V: TRBV20-1; J: TRBJ2-5; D: TRBD2
DNA: TGTGCCAGCAGCAGACAGGGCCGGGGTGAAAAACTGTTTTTT; CDR3: CASSRQGRGEKLFF; size: many; V: TRBV7-2; J: TRBJ1-4; D: TRBD1
DNA: TGTGCCAGCAGTGAACAGCATAGCAATCAGCCCCAGCATTTT; CDR3: CASSEQHSNQPQHF; size: many; V: TRBV6-1; J: TRBJ1-5; D: NA
DNA: TGTGCCAGCAGCCAAGTAGCGGGAGTGGGGGAGCAGTTCTTC; CDR3: CASSQVAGVGEQFF; size: NA; V: TRBV14; J: TRBJ2-1; D: TRBD2
DNA: TGTGCCACCAGTGAGCCCGGGACAGGGGCGAACACCGGGGAGCTGTTTTTT; CDR3: CATSEPGTGANTGELFF; size: many; V: TRBV24-1; J: TRBJ2-2; D: TRBD1
DNA: TGTGCCAGTAGTATACTAGCGGGGGAAAATGAGCAGTTCTTC; CDR3: CASSILAGENEQFF; size: many; V: TRBV19; J: TRBJ2-1; D: TRBD2
DNA: TGCAGCGCACACTCTGGGAGAGTGAACACTGAAGCTTTCTTT; CDR3: CSAHSGRVNTEAFF; size: NA; V: TRBV29-1; J: TRBJ1-1; D: NA
DNA: TGTGCCAGCAGCGTTGCGGGAGGCCCCGGGGAGCTGTTTTTT; CDR3: CASSVAGGPGELFF; size: NA; V: TRBV9; J: TRBJ2-2; D: TRBD2
DNA: TGTGCCAGCACCCCGCATCGGGCGGGAGGTGAGACCCAGTACTTC; CDR3: CASTPHRAGGETQYF; size: many; V: TRBV7-6; J: TRBJ2-5; D: TRBD2
DNA: TGTGCCATCAGTGAGTCGATCGGAGGCGAGAATTCACCCCTCCACTTT; CDR3: CAISESIGGENSPLHF; size: many; V: TRBV10-3; J: TRBJ1-6; D: NA
DNA: TGTGCCAGCAGCTTTGCACAGGGGAAAGATACGCAGTATTTT; CDR3: CASSFAQGKDTQYF; size: NA; V: TRBV9; J: TRBJ2-3; D: TRBD1
DNA: TGTGCCAGCAGCTTGGCCGCTAGGTCAGCTCTGAACACTGAAGCTTTCTTT; CDR3: CASSLAARSALNTEAFF; size: many; V: TRBV7-2; J: TRBJ1-1; D: NA
DNA: TGTGCCAGCAGTCCTCCGGAGGGGGGGAGGGCTGAAGCTTTCTTT; CDR3: CASSPPEGGRAEAFF; size: NA; V: TRBV28; J: TRBJ1-1; D: NA
DNA: TGTGCCACCAGCAGAGATGCGACAGGGTCGGGGTCTGGGGCCAACGTCCTGACTTTC; CDR3: CATSRDATGSGSGANVLTF; size: NA; V: TRBV15; J: TRBJ2-6; D: TRBD1
DNA: TGTGCCAGCAGTCATGGGACAGGGGAACAGCCCCAGCATTTT; CDR3: CASSHGTGEQPQHF; size: many; V: TRBV6-2/TRBV6-3; J: TRBJ1-5; D: TRBD1
DNA: TGTGCCACCTCCACCTACAGCGGGGTCGGAGAGACCCAGTACTTC; CDR3: CATSTYSGVGETQYF; size: NA; V: TRBV15; J: TRBJ2-5; D: TRBD2
DNA: TGTGCCAGCAGCCCCCGGACAGGGTTAAGCTCTGGGGCCAACGTCCTGACTTTC; CDR3: CASSPRTGLSSGANVLTF; size: many; V: TRBV7-2; J: TRBJ2-6; D: TRBD1
DNA: TGTGCCAGCAGCCGGACTAGAGCGGCGGAGACCCAGTACTTC; CDR3: CASSRTRAAETQYF; size: many; V: TRBV7-8; J: TRBJ2-5; D: TRBD2
DNA: TGTGCCAGCAGCTACCTTCAAGCCGCGGGGGGGACCCAGTACTTC; CDR3: CASSYLQAAGGTQYF; size: NA; V: TRBV7-9; J: TRBJ2-5; D: TRBD2
DNA: TGTGCCAGCAGTTTACGACCCGATGGCACAGATACGCAGTATTTT; CDR3: CASSLRPDGTDTQYF; size: many; V: TRBV12-3/TRBV12-4; J: TRBJ2-3; D: NA
DNA: TGCAGTGCTGTGCCCTGGACTAGCGGGAGTAACAATGAGCAGTTCTTC; CDR3: CSAVPWTSGSNNEQFF; size: NA; V: TRBV20-1; J: TRBJ2-1; D: TRBD2
DNA: TGTGCCAGCGGGGCGGGTGCGGGAGGGCCCACCGGGGAGCTGTTTTTT; CDR3: CASGAGAGGPTGELFF; size: many; V: TRBV5-4; J: TRBJ2-2; D: TRBD2
DNA: TGTGCCATCAGTGATAAGCGGAGCACAGATACGCAGTATTTT; CDR3: CAISDKRSTDTQYF; size: many; V: TRBV10-3; J: TRBJ2-3; D: NA
DNA: TGCAGTGCTAGAGAGTCACTAGCCAAAAACATTCAGTACTTC; CDR3: CSARESLAKNIQYF; size: NA; V: TRBV20-1; J: TRBJ2-4; D: NA
DNA: TGTGCCAGTAGTAACCTCAATAATGAAAAACTGTTTTTT; CDR3: CASSNLNNEKLFF; size: many; V: TRBV19; J: TRBJ1-4; D: NA
DNA: TGCAGTGCCCCGGACAGGGGAAAGACCCAGTACTTC; CDR3: CSAPDRGKTQYF; size: NA; V: TRBV20-1; J: TRBJ2-5; D: TRBD1
DNA: TGTGCCAGCAGCGCAGACAGGGGGCGTACCGGGGAGCTGTTTTTT; CDR3: CASSADRGRTGELFF; size: NA; V: TRBV5-5; J: TRBJ2-2; D: TRBD1
DNA: TGCGCCAGCAGCTCACGACCACTGGGACAGGGGATCTCCTACGAGCAGTACTTC; CDR3: CASSSRPLGQGISYEQYF; size: many; V: TRBV5-1; J: TRBJ2-7; D: TRBD1
DNA: TGTGCCAGCAGCCCCCTTGGCGGGGGTGGAGATACGCAGTATTTT; CDR3: CASSPLGGGGDTQYF; size: many; V: TRBV7-2; J: TRBJ2-3; D: TRBD2
DNA: TGTGCCAGCAGCTTGAGAAGCCCCCACGAGCAGTACTTC; CDR3: CASSLRSPHEQYF; size: many; V: TRBV11-3; J: TRBJ2-7; D: NA
DNA: TGTGCCAGCAGCTTCCTCCCGGCCGGCGAGCAGTACTTC; CDR3: CASSFLPAGEQYF; size: NA; V: TRBV7-3; J: TRBJ2-7; D: NA
DNA: TGTGCCAGTAGCCGCCTGTCGGGGACCCAAAACTATGGCTACACCTTC; CDR3: CASSRLSGTQNYGYTF; size: NA; V: TRBV7-9; J: TRBJ1-2; D: NA
DNA: TGTGCCAGCAGCTTTTGGCAGGGGGGTACTGAAGCTTTCTTT; CDR3: CASSFWQGGTEAFF; size: many; V: TRBV7-2; J: TRBJ1-1; D: TRBD1
DNA: TGTGCCAGCAGCTTAGAGGCAGGGACCTATGGCTACACCTTC; CDR3: CASSLEAGTYGYTF; size: many; V: TRBV7-6; J: TRBJ1-2; D: NA